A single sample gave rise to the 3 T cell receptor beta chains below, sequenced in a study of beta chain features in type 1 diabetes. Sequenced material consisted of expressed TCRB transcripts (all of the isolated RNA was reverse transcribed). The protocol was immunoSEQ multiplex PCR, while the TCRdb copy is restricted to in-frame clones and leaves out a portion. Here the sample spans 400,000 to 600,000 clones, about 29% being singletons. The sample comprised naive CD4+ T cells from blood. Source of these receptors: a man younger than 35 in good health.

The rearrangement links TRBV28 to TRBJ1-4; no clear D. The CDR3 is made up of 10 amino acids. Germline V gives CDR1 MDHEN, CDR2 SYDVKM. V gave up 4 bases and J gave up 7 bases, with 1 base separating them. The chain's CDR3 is CASSSEKLFF. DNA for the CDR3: TGTGCCAGCAGTTCTGAAAAACTGTTTTTT.

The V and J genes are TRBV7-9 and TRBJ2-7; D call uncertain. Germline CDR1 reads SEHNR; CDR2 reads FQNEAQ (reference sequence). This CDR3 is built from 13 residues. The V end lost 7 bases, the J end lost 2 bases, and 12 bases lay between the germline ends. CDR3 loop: CASNIDIPYEQYF. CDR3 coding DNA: TGTGCCAGCAACATCGACATACCCTACGAGCAGTACTTC.

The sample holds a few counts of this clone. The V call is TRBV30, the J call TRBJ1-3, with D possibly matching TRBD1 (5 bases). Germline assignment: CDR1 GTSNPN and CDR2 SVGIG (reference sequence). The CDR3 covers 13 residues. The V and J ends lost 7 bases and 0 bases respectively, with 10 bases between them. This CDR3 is CASAGTSGNTIYF. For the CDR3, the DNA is TGTGCCTCCGCAGGGACCTCTGGAAACACCATATATTTT. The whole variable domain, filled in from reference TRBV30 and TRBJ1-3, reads SQTIHQWPATLVQPVGSPLSLECTVEGTSNPNLYWYRQAAGRGLQLLFYSVGIGQISSEVPQNLSASRPQDRQFILSSKKLLLSDSGFYLCASAGTSGNTIYFGEGSWLTVV.